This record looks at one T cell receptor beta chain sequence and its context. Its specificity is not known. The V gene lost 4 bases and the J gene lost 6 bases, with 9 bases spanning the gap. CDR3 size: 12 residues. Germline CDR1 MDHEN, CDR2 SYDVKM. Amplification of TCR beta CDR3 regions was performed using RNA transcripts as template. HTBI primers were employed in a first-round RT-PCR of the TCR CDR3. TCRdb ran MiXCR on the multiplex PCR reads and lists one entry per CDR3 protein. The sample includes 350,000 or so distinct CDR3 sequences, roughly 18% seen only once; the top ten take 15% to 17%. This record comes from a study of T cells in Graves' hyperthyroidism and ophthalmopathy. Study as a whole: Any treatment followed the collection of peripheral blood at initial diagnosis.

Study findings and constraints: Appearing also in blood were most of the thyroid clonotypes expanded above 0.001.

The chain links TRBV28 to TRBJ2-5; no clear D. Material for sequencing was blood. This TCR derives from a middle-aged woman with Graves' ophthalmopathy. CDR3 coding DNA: TGTGCCAGCAGTTACTCCGACAAGACCCAGTACTTC. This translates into CASSYSDKTQYF.